This TCR beta chain was documented in a study of beta chain features in type 1 diabetes. Heparinised blood was drawn once per donor, averaging roughly 120 mL. Sorted cells reached over 95% purity in every population. Expressed TCRB transcripts were sequenced because the isolated RNA had all been reverse transcribed beforehand. Produced via immunoSEQ multiplex PCR; TCRdb's table is partial and in-frame only. Here the sample spans more than 200,000 clones, around 15% being singletons. The CDR3 is made up of 16 amino acids. After removal of 6 bases from V and 2 bases from J, the junction contained 6 bases not matched to a gene. The V gene's germline CDR1 is SNHLY and CDR2 FYNNEI. Details on this clone: What it binds is unknown.

Study-wide results and caveats: In all four CD4+ subsets, TCRB CDR3 length was significantly, moderately reduced in type 1 diabetes. Using cDNA template may skew counts toward highly expressing activated cells. TCRB repertoires of naive, central memory and Treg cells appeared more similar among patients than among healthy donors.

The sequenced material came from naive CD4+ T cells from blood. This TCR was recovered from a man aged 25-40 years with type 1 diabetes. V is TRBV2 and J is TRBJ2-3; TRBD2 aligns across 12 bases. CDR3 coding DNA: TGTGCCAGCAGGGAACGACTAGCGGGGGCCACAGATACGCAGTATTTT. Translated, it gives CASRERLAGATDTQYF.